The clone carrying this TCR beta chain was seen ten or more times. The antigen is not known. These data come from a study of breast tumors, draining lymph nodes, adjacent tissues. Using its own MiXCR run on the multiplex PCR reads, TCRdb lists one record per CDR3 protein. Altogether some 130,000 distinct CDR3 sequences are present, 20% to 25% being singletons, with the ten largest covering roughly 2.5%. General observations from the study: Luminal-like breast cancer showed significantly greater tumor-nontumor repertoire similarity than basal-like breast cancer did. Tumor repertoires ranked between lymph nodes and nontumor tissue in diversity, with V and J gene preferences.

With 0 bases removed from V and 0 bases from J, the gap between germline ends came to 16 bases. CDR1 is SQVTM and CDR2 is ANQGSEA in the germline V gene. CDR3 length equals 17 residues. Axillary draining lymph nodes of breast cancer patients supplied the node samples. Sequenced input: axillary lymph node tissue. The V and J genes are TRBV29-1 and TRBJ2-3; D might be TRBD2 (6 bases). The sequence was obtained from a female donor with breast cancer. Some clones in this sample may be carry-over from other donors' samples. The CDR3 protein is CSVEDSGRTFSTDTQYF. In DNA, the CDR3 is TGCAGCGTTGAAGATAGCGGTCGCACATTCAGCACAGATACGCAGTATTTT.